The next 27 T cell receptor beta chains were all read from a single sample in a study of T-cell memory formation after mild COVID-19. TCRdb reprocessed the 5' RACE reads with MiXCR, giving one entry per CDR3 protein. In the table there are approximately 350,000 distinct CDR3 sequences, over 25% of which are singletons. The source material was PBMCs or a T cell subset sorted from them (not recorded which). The receptors derive from an adult woman who had mild COVID-19 (a few samples of this study predate the infection). Cell type and time point are not known.

The V gene is TRBV7-9, the J gene TRBJ2-7, with 7 positions matching TRBD1. CDR1 and CDR2 from the germline V gene are SEHNR and FQNEAQ (reference sequence). Trimming at V came to 5 bases and at J to 5 bases, leaving 12 bases not matched to a gene. The CDR3 is made up of 15 amino acids. For the CDR3, the DNA is TGTGCCAGCAGCGACATTCGGGACAGAATGGACGAGCAGTACTTC. This gives the protein CASSDIRDRMDEQYF. Looking up the rest from reference TRBV7-9 and TRBJ2-7 gives the full variable domain: DTGVSQNPRHKITKRGQNVTFRCDPISEHNRLYWYRQTLGQGPEFLTYFQNEAQLEKSRLLSDRFSAERPKGSFSTLEIQRTEQGDSAMYLCASSDIRDRMDEQYFGPGTRLTVT.

This clonotype turned up a few times. This chain uses TRBV24-1 with TRBJ2-1, with 10 bases fitting TRBD1. Per the germline V gene, CDR1 is KGHDR and CDR2 is SFDVKD. J lost 7 bases, V lost 9 bases, and 5 bases had no gene match. There are 13 residues in the CDR3. This CDR3 reads CATQGQGRNEQFF. CDR3 coding DNA: TGTGCCACCCAGGGACAGGGGCGAAATGAGCAGTTCTTC.

This clonotype has a handful of counts. This rearrangement joins TRBV7-9 to TRBJ2-7; D is undetermined. The CDR3 runs 14 residues. Germline-derived CDR1 and CDR2 are SEHNR and FQNEAQ (reference sequence). Deletions cut 0 bases from V and 1 base from J, with 7 bases between. CDR3 residues: CASSLASQSYEQYF. The CDR3, as DNA: TGTGCCAGCAGCTTAGCTTCCCAATCCTACGAGCAGTACTTC.

The V gene is TRBV19, the J gene TRBJ2-6; D perhaps matches TRBD1 (6 bases). Germline-derived CDR1 and CDR2 are LNHDA and SQIVND (reference sequence). Trimming took off 6 bases at V and 4 bases at J, with 10 bases between the two ends. The CDR3 sequence is 14 residues long. CDR3 sequence reads: CASRRGSGANVLTF. The DNA of the CDR3 is TGTGCCAGTAGGAGGGGGTCAGGGGCCAACGTCCTGACTTTC.

This clonotype was detected only a few times. DNA of the CDR3: TGTGCCAGCAGCTCCGGGACAGATGGCTACACCTTC. The encoded protein is CASSSGTDGYTF. This chain connects TRBV7-9 to TRBJ1-2; 7 positions agree with TRBD1. Losses at the gene ends were 4 bases for V and 6 bases for J; bases not matched to a gene: 2. The CDR3 has 12 amino acids. Germline V gene data show CDR1 as SEHNR and CDR2 as FQNEAQ (reference sequence).

This clonotype has a count of ten or more. V usage is TRBV11-2 and J usage is TRBJ2-7, with 12 bases fitting TRBD2. V gave up 5 bases and J gave up 0 bases; unmatched junction bases: 8. The CDR3 runs to 17 residues. The germline V gene has CDR1 SGHAT and CDR2 FQNNGV. CDR3 sequence: CASSPTSGGRSSYEQYF. DNA of the CDR3: TGTGCCAGCAGCCCGACTAGCGGGGGAAGGAGCTCCTACGAGCAGTACTTC.

The chain is built from TRBV12-3 or TRBV12-4 and TRBJ1-1; D remains unclear. V was pared by 6 bases and J by 5 bases, with 7 bases between. This CDR3 region has 11 residues. This chain's CDR3 is CASRLLTEAFF. CDR3 nucleotides: TGTGCCAGCAGGCTCTTGACTGAAGCTTTCTTT.

This clonotype was seen a handful of times. The rearrangement links TRBV13 to TRBJ2-5, with 11 bases identical to TRBD1. This CDR3 comprises 15 residues. Trimming removed 5 bases from V and 7 bases from J; junction bases left unmatched: 9. The germline V gene has CDR1 PRHDT and CDR2 FYEKMQ (reference sequence). CDR3 coding DNA: TGTGCCAGCAGCCTCGGGACAGGGGGTTCGGGGACCCAGTACTTC. This encodes CASSLGTGGSGTQYF.

This clonotype came up a few times. The rearrangement uses TRBV9 and TRBJ2-7; D unclear. CDR3 length equals 12 residues. The V gene's germline CDR1 is SGDLS and CDR2 YYNGEE. V lost 3 bases and J 5 bases, leaving 9 bases between the germline ends. The CDR3 loop is CASSGISHEQYF. The DNA for the CDR3 is TGTGCCAGCAGCGGAATTTCCCACGAGCAGTACTTC.

This chain connects TRBV7-9 to TRBJ2-1; no clear D gene. The V and J ends lost 2 bases and 7 bases respectively, with 12 bases between them. CDR1 and CDR2 from the germline V gene are SEHNR and FQNEAQ (reference sequence). This CDR3 region has 14 residues. The CDR3 here is CASSLTNRPNEQFF. In DNA, the CDR3 is TGTGCCAGCAGCTTAACGAACAGACCTAATGAGCAGTTCTTC.

The rearrangement uses TRBV7-2 and TRBJ1-1; 9 bases are shared with TRBD1. The V gene end was trimmed by 1 base and the J gene end by 5 bases; junction bases not matched to a gene: 11. There are 17 residues in the CDR3. Germline CDR1 reads SGHTA; CDR2 reads FQGNSA. The CDR3 DNA reads as TGTGCCAGCAGCTTAGGGTTTGAGGGACAGGGATTTACTGAAGCTTTCTTT. It specifies CASSLGFEGQGFTEAFF.

V and J are TRBV2 and TRBJ2-1; D ambiguous. Trimming took 6 bases from V and 0 from J, leaving 12 bases between them. The CDR3 loop spans 15 amino acids. In germline, CDR1 is SNHLY, CDR2 FYNNEI. The CDR3 loop is CASRETLGSYNEQFF. In nucleotides, the CDR3 is TGTGCCAGCAGAGAGACTCTTGGCTCCTACAATGAGCAGTTCTTC.

This clonotype came up a few times. This chain links TRBV3-1 with TRBJ2-1; TRBD2 agrees at 7 bases. Unmatched junction bases numbered 2, after V lost 5 bases and J lost 4 bases. This CDR3 has 13 residues. The V gene's germline CDR1 is LGHDT and CDR2 YNNKEL (reference sequence). CDR3 amino acids: CASSARGYNEQFF. The CDR3 DNA sequence: TGTGCCAGCAGCGCGCGGGGGTACAATGAGCAGTTCTTC.

The rearrangement uses TRBV12-3 or TRBV12-4 and TRBJ1-1, with 10 bases lining up with TRBD1. The CDR3 runs 14 residues. V was pared by 6 bases and J by 0 bases, with 1 base of the junction left unmatched. Here the CDR3 reads CASRTGGMNTEAFF. In nucleotides, the CDR3 is TGTGCCAGCAGGACAGGGGGCATGAACACTGAAGCTTTCTTT.

The rearrangement links TRBV6-6 to TRBJ1-1; 7 bases are shared with TRBD1. Germline lookup yields CDR1 MNHNY and CDR2 SVGAGI (reference sequence). V lost 6 bases to trimming and J lost 5 bases; unmatched junction nucleotides: 6. This CDR3 comprises 13 residues. The chain's CDR3 is CASRYTGETEAFF. CDR3 bases: TGTGCCAGCAGGTATACAGGGGAAACTGAAGCTTTCTTT.

In this sample, this clonotype turned up once. V and J are TRBV12-3 or TRBV12-4 and TRBJ1-2; perhaps TRBD1 as D (6 bases). The CDR3 consists of 14 residues. Trimming cost V 6 bases and J 3 bases, with 14 bases left between them. The CDR3 DNA follows: TGTGCCAGCAGCTGGACAGAGGCCCACTATGGCTACACCTTC. It is translated as CASSWTEAHYGYTF.

This clonotype was seen a handful of times. The V call is TRBV7-9, the J call TRBJ2-3, with 10 bases aligning to TRBD2. Trimming at V came to 6 bases and at J to 4 bases, leaving 10 bases not matched to a gene. The CDR3 spans 16 residues. CDR1 SEHNR and CDR2 FQNEAQ come from the germline V gene (reference sequence). The CDR3 nucleotides read TGTGCCAGCAGACCTAGCCCTAGCGGGGGTTCAGATACGCAGTATTTT. As protein: CASRPSPSGGSDTQYF. The whole variable domain, remainder taken from reference TRBV7-9 and TRBJ2-3, is DTGVSQNPRHKITKRGQNVTFRCDPISEHNRLYWYRQTLGQGPEFLTYFQNEAQLEKSRLLSDRFSAERPKGSFSTLEIQRTEQGDSAMYLCASRPSPSGGSDTQYFGPGTRLTVL.

V and J are TRBV5-1 and TRBJ2-3, with 7 bases fitting TRBD1. This CDR3 comprises 15 residues. Unmatched junction bases numbered 8, after V lost 4 bases and J lost 3 bases. Per the germline V gene, CDR1 is SGHRS and CDR2 is YFSETQ. CDR3: CASSTDRVTTDTQYF. The CDR3 coding sequence is TGCGCCAGCAGCACCGACAGGGTGACGACAGATACGCAGTATTTT.

This clonotype was detected ten times or more. The rearrangement links TRBV5-1 to TRBJ1-2; no reliable D call. V was cut by 0 bases and J by 4 bases, with 7 bases left in between. The CDR3 is 13 residues long. CDR1 is SGHRS and CDR2 is YFSETQ in the germline V gene. The DNA for the CDR3 is TGCGCCAGCAGCTTGGAGGCAGTCTATGGCTACACCTTC. Encoded protein: CASSLEAVYGYTF.

This clonotype was recorded a few times. The rearrangement uses TRBV6-5 and TRBJ1-5; D gene ambiguous. The V end was cut by 6 bases, the J end by 0 bases, with 12 bases between. The CDR3 has 15 amino acids. Germline lookup yields CDR1 MNHEY and CDR2 SVGAGI. The CDR3 sequence: CASRRTGFSNQPQHF. The CDR3 nucleotides read TGTGCCAGCAGAAGGACGGGATTTAGCAATCAGCCCCAGCATTTT.

V usage is TRBV1 and J usage is TRBJ2-7; the DNA was not used to check the table's D call, TRBD1. TRBV1 is classified as a pseudogene. CDR3 length: 17 residues. The CDR3 loop reads CTSSPRLPVVGRNEQYF. The CDR3 nucleotides read TGCACCAGCAGCCCCCGTCTGCCTGTGGTGGGACGTAACGAGCAGTACTTC.

This clonotype was seen more than once but under ten times. The gene calls are TRBV5-1 and TRBJ1-5; 9 bases map to TRBD1. Germline CDR1 SGHRS, CDR2 YFSETQ. Unmatched junction bases numbered 7, after V lost 4 bases and J lost 8 bases. This CDR3 is built from 14 residues. CDR3 sequence: CASSQGQGTEPQHF. CDR3 nucleotide sequence: TGCGCCAGCAGCCAAGGACAGGGGACCGAGCCCCAGCATTTT. The whole variable domain, remainder taken from reference TRBV5-1 and TRBJ1-5, is KAGVTQTPRYLIKTRGQQVTLSCSPISGHRSVSWYQQTPGQGLQFLFEYFSETQRNKGNFPGRFSGRQFSNSRSEMNVSTLELGDSALYLCASSQGQGTEPQHFGDGTRLSIL.

In its sample, this clonotype was seen a few times. The rearrangement links TRBV12-3 or TRBV12-4 to TRBJ2-3; the match to TRBD2 covers 7 bases. Losses at the gene ends were 6 bases for V and 4 bases for J; bases not matched to a gene: 7. This CDR3 comprises 14 residues. In nucleotides, the CDR3 is TGTGCCAGCAGGTCAATGGGGGGGGCAGATACGCAGTATTTT. Translated: CASRSMGGADTQYF.

This sequence joins TRBV7-6 and TRBJ1-1; maybe TRBD1 (6 bases). The CDR3 totals 15 residues. V was shortened by 0 bases and J by 1 base, with 9 bases between the two germline ends. Germline V CDR1 and CDR2: SGHVS, FNYEAQ. The CDR3 loop reads CASSLARGPNTEAFF. For the CDR3, the DNA is TGTGCCAGCAGCTTAGCTCGGGGGCCGAACACTGAAGCTTTCTTT.

This clonotype appeared a few times. This chain connects TRBV5-1 to TRBJ2-7; 14 bases map to TRBD2. Trimming at V came to 0 bases and at J to 0 bases, leaving 11 bases not matched to a gene. CDR3 length: 20 amino acids. CDR1 and CDR2 (germline): SGHRS, YFSETQ. CDR3 sequence: CASSLAVTSGRASSSYEQYF. The CDR3 nucleotides are TGCGCCAGCAGCTTGGCGGTGACTAGCGGGAGGGCCTCGAGCTCCTACGAGCAGTACTTC.

The V and J genes are TRBV12-3 or TRBV12-4 and TRBJ2-2, with 9 bases identical to TRBD1. The CDR3 runs to 16 residues. The V and J ends lost 6 bases and 1 base, in that order; junction bases with no gene match: 6. The chain's CDR3 is CASRPADRGNTGELFF. The CDR3 coding sequence is TGTGCCAGCAGGCCTGCGGACAGGGGGAACACCGGGGAGCTGTTTTTT.

In this sample, this clonotype turned up a few times. This chain links TRBV7-3 with TRBJ2-1; 8 nucleotides match TRBD1. CDR3 length equals 12 residues. V gave up 1 base and J gave up 15 bases; unmatched junction bases: 5. From germline, CDR1 is SGHTA and CDR2 FQGTGA. CDR3 amino acids: CASSLNQGALFF. In nucleotides, the CDR3 is TGTGCCAGCAGCTTAAACCAGGGGGCTCTGTTCTTC.